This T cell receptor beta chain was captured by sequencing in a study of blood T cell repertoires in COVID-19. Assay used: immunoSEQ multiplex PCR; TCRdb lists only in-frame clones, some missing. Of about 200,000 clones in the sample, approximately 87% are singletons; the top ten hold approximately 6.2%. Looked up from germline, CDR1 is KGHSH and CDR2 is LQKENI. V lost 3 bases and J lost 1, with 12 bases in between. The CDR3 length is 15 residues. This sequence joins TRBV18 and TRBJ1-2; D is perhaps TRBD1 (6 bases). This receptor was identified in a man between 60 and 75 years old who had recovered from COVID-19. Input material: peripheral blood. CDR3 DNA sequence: TGTGCCAGCTCACCGGGGGACACTCATAACTATGGCTACACCTTC. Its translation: CASSPGDTHNYGYTF.